A selection of T cell receptor beta chains follows, all from one sample in a study of Graves' ophthalmopathy and Graves' hyperthyroidism. TCRdb reprocessed the multiplex PCR reads via MiXCR and lists one record per CDR3 protein. The sample lists about 210,000 distinct CDR3 sequences; approximately 28% were seen once. Sequenced input: peripheral blood. These receptors originate from a man aged 50 to 60 with Graves' ophthalmopathy. Both conserved end residues are part of each CDR3. D genes are given only for firm matches. Clone size is stated in some rows and not others, as once, few, many or a class when expanded.

V: TRBV6-2/TRBV6-3
size: few
D: TRBD1
J: TRBJ1-2
CDR3: CASGPSGTGNHGYTF
DNA: TGTGCCAGCGGCCCATCCGGGACAGGTAACCATGGCTACACCTTC

V: TRBV6-2/TRBV6-3
size: many
D: -
J: TRBJ2-2
CDR3: CASKSANTGELLF
DNA: TGTGCCAGCAAATCGGCGAACACCGGGGAGCTGCTTTTT

V: TRBV12-3/TRBV12-4
size: -
D: -
J: TRBJ1-2
CDR3: CASSGAEGNYGYTF
DNA: TGTGCCAGCAGTGGGGCCGAGGGGAATTATGGCTACACCTTC

V: TRBV2
size: many
D: -
J: TRBJ2-2
CDR3: CASGGVSNTGELFF
DNA: TGTGCCAGCGGCGGGGTATCGAACACCGGGGAGCTGTTTTTT

V: TRBV2
size: -
D: -
J: TRBJ1-2
CDR3: CASRGDGDYGYTF
DNA: TGTGCCAGCAGAGGGGACGGTGACTATGGCTACACCTTC

V: TRBV5-1
size: many
D: -
J: TRBJ2-4
CDR3: CASTLSGMSNIQYF
DNA: TGCGCCAGCACCCTCTCCGGAATGTCGAACATTCAGTACTTC

V: TRBV28
size: -
D: TRBD1
J: TRBJ2-7
CDR3: CASGTANDWYF
DNA: TGTGCCAGCGGGACAGCGAATGATTGGTACTTC

V: TRBV27
size: many
D: -
J: TRBJ2-7
CDR3: CASSLILAEPYEQYF
DNA: TGTGCCAGCAGTTTAATACTAGCTGAGCCCTACGAGCAGTACTTC

V: TRBV19
size: many
D: -
J: TRBJ1-6
CDR3: CASSIGDLNNSPLHF
DNA: TGTGCCAGTAGTATCGGGGATCTAAATAATTCACCCCTCCACTTT

V: TRBV7-9
size: many
D: TRBD1
J: TRBJ2-7
CDR3: CASSLTGDYEQYF
DNA: TGTGCCAGCAGCTTAACAGGGGACTACGAGCAGTACTTC

V: TRBV30
size: many
D: TRBD1
J: TRBJ2-7
CDR3: CAWSGGQGAHEQYF
DNA: TGTGCCTGGAGTGGGGGTCAGGGGGCCCACGAGCAGTACTTC

V: TRBV10-1
size: many
D: TRBD2
J: TRBJ2-5
CDR3: CASSPTPSGRETQYF
DNA: TGCGCCAGCAGTCCCACCCCTAGCGGGAGGGAGACCCAGTACTTC

V: TRBV27
size: -
D: -
J: TRBJ2-2
CDR3: CASSLPEFTGELFF
DNA: TGTGCCAGCAGTTTACCAGAATTCACCGGGGAGCTGTTTTTT

V: TRBV11-1
size: -
D: -
J: TRBJ2-5
CDR3: CASSLLGVAAETQYF
DNA: TGTGCCAGCAGCTTGTTAGGGGTGGCGGCAGAGACCCAGTACTTC

V: TRBV7-8
size: -
D: -
J: TRBJ1-3
CDR3: CASSSRGPSGNTIYF
DNA: TGTGCCAGCAGCTCCCGGGGTCCCTCTGGAAACACCATATATTTT

V: TRBV15
size: few
D: -
J: TRBJ2-6
CDR3: CATSRDSADRANVLTF
DNA: TGTGCCACCAGCAGAGATTCGGCGGACCGGGCCAACGTCCTGACTTTC

V: TRBV5-1
size: many
D: -
J: TRBJ1-1
CDR3: CASSQEGWEAFF
DNA: TGCGCCAGCAGCCAAGAGGGGTGGGAAGCTTTCTTT

V: TRBV28
size: many
D: TRBD1
J: TRBJ2-2
CDR3: CASSPQLTGFTGELFF
DNA: TGTGCCAGCAGTCCCCAACTGACAGGGTTCACCGGGGAGCTGTTTTTT

V: TRBV12-3/TRBV12-4
size: -
D: -
J: TRBJ1-2
CDR3: CASRGGDYGYTF
DNA: TGTGCCAGCAGGGGAGGAGATTATGGCTACACCTTC

V: TRBV6-5
size: -
D: TRBD2
J: TRBJ2-7
CDR3: CASSYSGGSEQYF
DNA: TGTGCCAGCAGTTACTCGGGAGGGTCCGAGCAGTACTTC

V: TRBV28
size: many
D: -
J: TRBJ2-7
CDR3: CASSLYRYSYEQYF
DNA: TGTGCCAGCAGTTTATACCGGTACTCCTACGAGCAGTACTTC

V: TRBV29-1
size: many
D: -
J: TRBJ1-2
CDR3: CSVDTDLYGYTF
DNA: TGCAGCGTTGACACGGACCTCTATGGCTACACCTTC

V: TRBV10-2
size: many
D: TRBD1
J: TRBJ1-6
CDR3: CASSERGQDGSPLHF
DNA: TGCGCCAGCAGTGAGCGGGGACAGGACGGATCACCCCTCCACTTT

V: TRBV12-3/TRBV12-4
size: many
D: -
J: TRBJ2-4
CDR3: CASRLGGSVKNIQYF
DNA: TGTGCCAGCAGGTTGGGGGGAAGCGTAAAAAACATTCAGTACTTC

V: TRBV28
size: medium-sized
D: TRBD1
J: TRBJ1-1
CDR3: CASSPSDGQGNTEAFF
DNA: TGTGCCAGCAGTCCATCAGACGGACAGGGGAACACTGAAGCTTTCTTT

V: TRBV5-1
size: many
D: TRBD1
J: TRBJ2-5
CDR3: CASSGDRGEETQYF
DNA: TGTGCCAGCAGTGGGGACAGGGGAGAAGAGACCCAGTACTTC

V: TRBV20-1
size: -
D: -
J: TRBJ2-7
CDR3: CSASLALDEQYF
DNA: TGCAGTGCTAGTCTAGCTTTGGACGAGCAGTACTTC

V: TRBV27
size: -
D: -
J: TRBJ2-7
CDR3: CASSFRNGRAVYEQYF
DNA: TGTGCCAGCAGTTTCCGTAACGGGAGAGCCGTTTACGAGCAGTACTTC

V: TRBV6-1
size: many
D: -
J: TRBJ2-7
CDR3: CASSVDRLGQYF
DNA: TGTGCCAGCAGTGTCGACAGGCTGGGGCAGTACTTC

V: TRBV24-1
size: -
D: -
J: TRBJ1-6
CDR3: CATSDRWNSPLHF
DNA: TGTGCCACCAGTGATAGATGGAATTCACCCCTCCACTTT

V: TRBV7-9
size: many
D: TRBD1
J: TRBJ2-7
CDR3: CASSLNRGTATYEQYF
DNA: TGTGCCAGCAGCTTAAACAGGGGTACAGCAACCTACGAGCAGTACTTC

V: TRBV19
size: many
D: TRBD1
J: TRBJ2-6
CDR3: CASSNQDRGRGANVLTF
DNA: TGTGCCAGTAGTAACCAGGACAGGGGGCGTGGGGCCAACGTCCTGACTTTC

V: TRBV6-5
size: many
D: -
J: TRBJ2-7
CDR3: CASSYSVGDSYEQYF
DNA: TGTGCCAGCAGTTACTCGGTAGGGGACTCCTACGAGCAGTACTTC

V: TRBV11-2
size: many
D: -
J: TRBJ2-4
CDR3: CASSSLGTADSKNIQYF
DNA: TGTGCCAGCAGCTCGTTGGGCACGGCCGACTCCAAAAACATTCAGTACTTC

V: TRBV7-3
size: once
D: TRBD2
J: TRBJ2-3
CDR3: CASSLGTSSDTQYF
DNA: TGTGCCAGCAGCTTGGGGACTAGCTCCGATACGCAGTATTTT

V: TRBV28
size: many
D: TRBD1
J: TRBJ2-7
CDR3: CASMASGQGVIF
DNA: TGTGCCAGCATGGCCTCGGGACAGGGGGTCATCTTC

V: TRBV4-1
size: many
D: -
J: TRBJ2-5
CDR3: CASSQGAGVGETQYF
DNA: TGCGCCAGCAGCCAAGGAGCTGGGGTCGGAGAGACCCAGTACTTC

V: TRBV27
size: -
D: TRBD2
J: TRBJ2-7
CDR3: CASSTGLGIYEQYF
DNA: TGTGCCAGCAGTACGGGACTAGGTATTTACGAGCAGTACTTC

V: TRBV5-1
size: -
D: TRBD1
J: TRBJ1-2
CDR3: CASSLGTGTNYGYTF
DNA: TGCGCCAGCAGCTTGGGGACAGGCACTAACTATGGCTACACCTTC

V: TRBV7-8
size: -
D: TRBD2
J: TRBJ2-7
CDR3: CASSSSGRGYEQYF
DNA: TGTGCCAGCAGCTCTAGCGGGAGAGGCTACGAGCAGTACTTC

V: TRBV11-3
size: many
D: -
J: TRBJ1-2
CDR3: CASSAGTVDGYTF
DNA: TGTGCCAGCAGCGCCGGGACTGTCGATGGCTACACCTTC

V: TRBV5-1
size: once
D: TRBD1
J: TRBJ2-7
CDR3: CASSLETGGMYEQYF
DNA: TGCGCCAGCAGCTTGGAAACAGGGGGCATGTACGAGCAGTACTTC

V: TRBV5-1
size: many
D: -
J: TRBJ2-2
CDR3: CASSLGDAVVGAGELFF
DNA: TGCGCCAGCAGCTTGGGAGACGCTGTAGTGGGAGCCGGGGAGCTGTTTTTT

V: TRBV19
size: many
D: -
J: TRBJ2-5
CDR3: CASSIEGLRAGGKETQYF
DNA: TGTGCCAGTAGTATAGAAGGCCTACGGGCAGGGGGGAAAGAGACCCAGTACTTC

V: TRBV12-3/TRBV12-4
size: many
D: -
J: TRBJ2-5
CDR3: CASRTQVFQETQYF
DNA: TGTGCCAGCAGAACCCAGGTTTTCCAAGAGACCCAGTACTTC

V: TRBV9
size: -
D: TRBD1
J: TRBJ2-7
CDR3: CASSSTPGQASYEQYF
DNA: TGTGCCAGCAGCTCTACTCCGGGACAGGCCTCCTACGAGCAGTACTTC

V: TRBV19
size: once
D: -
J: TRBJ2-5
CDR3: CASSFGPTQETQYF
DNA: TGTGCCAGTAGTTTTGGTCCGACACAAGAGACCCAGTACTTC

V: TRBV28
size: many
D: TRBD2
J: TRBJ2-7
CDR3: CASSPPGLAYEQYF
DNA: TGTGCCAGCAGTCCGCCGGGACTAGCGTACGAGCAGTACTTC

V: TRBV7-3
size: -
D: TRBD1
J: TRBJ2-2
CDR3: CASSWTGVGELFF
DNA: TGTGCCAGCAGCTGGACAGGGGTCGGGGAGCTGTTTTTT

V: TRBV18
size: many
D: -
J: TRBJ2-7
CDR3: CASSGGTPSHEQYF
DNA: TGTGCCAGCTCAGGCGGGACCCCTTCCCACGAGCAGTACTTC

V: TRBV20-1
size: few
D: TRBD2
J: TRBJ2-7
CDR3: CSARDIRTSGMSYEQYF
DNA: TGCAGTGCTAGAGACATAAGGACTAGCGGGATGTCCTACGAGCAGTACTTC

V: TRBV6-5
size: many
D: -
J: TRBJ1-2
CDR3: CASSRGHGYGYTF
DNA: TGTGCCAGCAGCCGGGGGCATGGCTATGGCTACACCTTC

V: TRBV11-2
size: once
D: TRBD1
J: TRBJ2-2
CDR3: CASSQGQGTGELFF
DNA: TGTGCCAGCAGCCAGGGACAGGGCACCGGGGAGCTGTTTTTT

V: TRBV19
size: many
D: -
J: TRBJ2-7
CDR3: CASSQQSYEQYF
DNA: TGTGCCAGTAGTCAGCAGTCCTACGAGCAGTACTTC

V: TRBV12-3/TRBV12-4
size: many
D: -
J: TRBJ2-4
CDR3: CASSRTRDIQYF
DNA: TGTGCCAGCAGTAGGACGAGGGACATTCAGTACTTC

V: TRBV29-1
size: many
D: -
J: TRBJ1-5
CDR3: CSVAWDVGYQPQHF
DNA: TGCAGCGTGGCTTGGGACGTGGGGTATCAGCCCCAGCATTTT

V: TRBV12-3/TRBV12-4
size: many
D: -
J: TRBJ1-3
CDR3: CASRDSVVSGNTIYF
DNA: TGTGCCAGCAGGGACAGTGTTGTCTCTGGAAACACCATATATTTT